This TCR beta chain was recorded in a study of blood T cell repertoires in COVID-19. Study details: Collection of acute and convalescent COVID-19 samples took place in the United States, Italy and Spain. Nucleic acid was either cDNA or gDNA, and it came from T cells, B-cell-depleted T cells, or PBMCs.

Sequenced by immunoSEQ multiplex PCR; TCRdb stores in-frame clones only, minus some. Here the sample spans hundreds of thousands of clones, 89% being singletons. In its sample, this clone was seen a few times. The cohort comprised adults aged 18 to 89 years residing in under 25 US areas. Germline assignment: CDR1 SGHTA and CDR2 FQGNSA. This CDR3 spans 14 amino acids. Trimming took 4 bases from V and 6 from J; bases not matched to a gene: 6. The sample comprised PBMCs or T cells enriched from blood (not recorded which). The TCR was taken from a woman between 50 and 59 years old who had been exposed to COVID-19. This rearrangement joins TRBV7-2 to TRBJ2-1; TRBD1 agrees at 7 bases. The CDR3: CASSYTRDSNEQFF. In nucleotides, the CDR3 is TGTGCCAGCAGCTATACCCGGGACAGCAATGAGCAGTTCTTC. The variable domain in full, completed from reference TRBV7-2 and TRBJ2-1, reads GAGVSQSPSNKVTEKGKDVELRCDPISGHTALYWYRQSLGQGLEFLIYFQGNSAPDKSGLPSDRFSAERTGGSVSTLTIQRTQQEDSAVYLCASSYTRDSNEQFFGPGTRLTVL.